This T cell receptor beta chain was obtained from a study of tumor-infiltrating lymphocytes in primary liver carcinoma. On the study more broadly: Tumors were staged T1-T3 N0M0 and measured 4.2 to 10 cm across.

Using a constant-region primer together with ProtoScript II reverse transcriptase, TCR beta cDNA was made from roughly 520 ng of total RNA. ARM-PCR, slightly modified, supplied the TCR beta libraries through three nested multiplex PCR rounds. Two initial PCR rounds of around 9 cycles each paired TRBV1-TRBV30 forward primers with a C-beta reverse primer. TCRdb reprocessed the multiplex PCR reads via MiXCR and lists one record per CDR3 protein. The sample shows 95,000 to 150,000 distinct CDR3 sequences, 55% to 70% of them seen only once. Study-wide points: Tumor region pairs outstripped tumor-adjacent and tumor-blood pairs in overlap.

DNA and RNA were both co-extracted from approximately 20-30 mg of bulk tissue that had not been sorted. This CDR3 contains 13 residues. This clonotype has just one count. Its cognate antigen is unknown. The missing conserved phenylalanine or tryptophan at the end of this CDR3 makes a read error likely. Material: tumor-adjacent normal liver tissue. The V call is TRBV12-3 or TRBV12-4, the J call TRBJ2-6; D is unclear. The sequence derives from a woman aged 60 to 75 with primary liver carcinoma and hepatitis B virus infection. The CDR3 nucleotides read TGTACCAGCAGTTTTGCTGGGGCCAACGTCCTGACTCTC. Translated, it gives CTSSFAGANVLTL.